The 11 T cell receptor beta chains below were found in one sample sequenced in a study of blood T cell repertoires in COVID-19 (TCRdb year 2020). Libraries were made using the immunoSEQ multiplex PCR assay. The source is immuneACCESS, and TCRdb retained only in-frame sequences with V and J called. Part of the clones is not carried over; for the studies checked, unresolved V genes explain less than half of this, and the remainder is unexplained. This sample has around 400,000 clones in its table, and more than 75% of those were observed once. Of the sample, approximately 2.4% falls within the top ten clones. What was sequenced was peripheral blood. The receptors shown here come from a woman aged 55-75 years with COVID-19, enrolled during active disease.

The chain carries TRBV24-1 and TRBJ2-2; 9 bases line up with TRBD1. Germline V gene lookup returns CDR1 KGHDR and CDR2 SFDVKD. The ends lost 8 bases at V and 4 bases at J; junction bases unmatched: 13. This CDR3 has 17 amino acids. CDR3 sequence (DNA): TGTGCCACCACTCCCGGGACAGGGACTTCGGGCACCGGGGAGCTGTTTTTT. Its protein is CATTPGTGTSGTGELFF.

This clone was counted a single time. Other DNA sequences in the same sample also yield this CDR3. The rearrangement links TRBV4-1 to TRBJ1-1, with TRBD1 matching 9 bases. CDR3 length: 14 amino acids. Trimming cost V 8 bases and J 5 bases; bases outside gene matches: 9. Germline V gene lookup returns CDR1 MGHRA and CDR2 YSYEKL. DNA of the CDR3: TGCGCCAGCTCCCGCCGAGACAGGGGGACTGAAGCTTTCTTT. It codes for CASSRRDRGTEAFF.

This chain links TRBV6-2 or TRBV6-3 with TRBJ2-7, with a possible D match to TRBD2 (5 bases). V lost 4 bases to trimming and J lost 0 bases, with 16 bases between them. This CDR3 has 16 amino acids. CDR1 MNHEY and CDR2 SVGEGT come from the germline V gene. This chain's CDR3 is CASSSDPGVSSYEQYF. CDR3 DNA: TGTGCCAGCAGTTCCGACCCCGGGGTTAGCTCCTACGAGCAGTACTTC.

The CDR3 here is CASSLSGPYNEQFF. The CDR3 DNA sequence: TGTGCCAGCAGTTTGTCCGGTCCCTACAATGAGCAGTTCTTC. J is TRBJ2-1 and V is TRBV28; D gene ambiguous. The CDR3 totals 14 residues. V was pared by 3 bases and J by 2 bases, with 8 bases between. In germline, CDR1 is MDHEN, CDR2 SYDVKM.

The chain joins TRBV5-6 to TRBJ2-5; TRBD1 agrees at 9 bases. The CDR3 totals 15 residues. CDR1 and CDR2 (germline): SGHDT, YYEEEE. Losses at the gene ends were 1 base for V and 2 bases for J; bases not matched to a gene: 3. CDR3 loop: CASSLRQGVQETQYF. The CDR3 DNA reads TGTGCCAGCAGCTTGAGACAGGGGGTACAAGAGACCCAGTACTTC.

The CDR3 loop is CASSSGQGTSYEQYF. CDR3 nucleotides: TGTGCCAGCAGCTCCGGACAGGGGACCTCCTACGAGCAGTACTTC. The chain is built from TRBV7-9 and TRBJ2-7, with TRBD1 matching over 9 bases. This CDR3 has 15 residues. Trimming at V came to 4 bases and at J to 0 bases, leaving 4 bases not matched to a gene. Per the germline V gene, CDR1 is SEHNR and CDR2 is FQNEAQ (reference sequence).

CDR3 loop: CASSPSSGNHPREQYF. CDR3 DNA: TGTGCCAGCTCACCATCTTCCGGGAACCACCCTCGCGAGCAGTACTTC. The chain has TRBV18 and TRBJ2-7; weak D call: TRBD2 (5 bases). Trimming cost V 2 bases and J 6 bases, with 20 bases left between them. The CDR3 extends over 16 amino acids. Germline CDR1 reads KGHSH; CDR2 reads LQKENI.

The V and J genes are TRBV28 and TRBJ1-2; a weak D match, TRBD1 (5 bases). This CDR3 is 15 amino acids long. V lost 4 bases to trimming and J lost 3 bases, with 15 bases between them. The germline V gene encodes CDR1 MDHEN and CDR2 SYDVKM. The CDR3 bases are TGTGCCAGCAGTTCCCCCGGGGGGGGTGACTATGGCTACACCTTC. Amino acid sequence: CASSSPGGGDYGYTF.

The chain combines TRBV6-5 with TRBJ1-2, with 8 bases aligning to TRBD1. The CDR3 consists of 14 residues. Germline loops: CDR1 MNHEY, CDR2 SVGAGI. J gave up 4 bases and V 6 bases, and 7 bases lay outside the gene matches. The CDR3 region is CASSRQGLGYGYTF. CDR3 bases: TGTGCCAGCAGCCGACAGGGGCTCGGCTATGGCTACACCTTC.

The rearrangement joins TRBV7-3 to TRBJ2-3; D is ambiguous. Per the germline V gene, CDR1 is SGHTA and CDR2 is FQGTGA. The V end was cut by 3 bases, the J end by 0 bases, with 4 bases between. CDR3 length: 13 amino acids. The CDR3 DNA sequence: TGTGCCAGCAGCTTGAGCAGCACAGATACGCAGTATTTT. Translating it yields CASSLSSTDTQYF.

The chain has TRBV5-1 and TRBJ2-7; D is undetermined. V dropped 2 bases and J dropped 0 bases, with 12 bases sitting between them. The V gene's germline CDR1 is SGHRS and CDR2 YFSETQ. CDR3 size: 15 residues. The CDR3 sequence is CASSFEALSSYEQYF. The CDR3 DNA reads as TGCGCCAGCAGCTTTGAGGCCTTAAGCTCCTACGAGCAGTACTTC.